The subject of this entry is one TCR beta chain. The sample comes from a study of cytomegalovirus exposure and HLA in healthy donors. At the level of the study: In terms of ancestry, the Caucasian-associated cluster contained roughly 81% of the 350 to 450 genotyped donors.

Primers included in the PCR were 60 Vbeta and 13 Jbeta primers. The method was immunoSEQ multiplex PCR; TCRdb's version includes in-frame clones alone and lacks a portion of them. Here the sample spans under 200,000 clones, roughly 80% being singletons. Germline lookup yields CDR1 MNHEY and CDR2 SMNVEV (reference sequence). V lost 5 bases to trimming and J lost 3 bases, with 14 bases between them. The CDR3 is 15 residues long. Sequenced sample: PBMCs. This clonotype originated in a woman under 30 in good health and CMV-seronegative. The chain employs TRBV27 and TRBJ1-5, with D possibly matching TRBD1 (6 bases). The CDR3 loop reads CASSEDRFFNQPQHF. The CDR3 DNA sequence: TGTGCCAGCAGTGAGGACAGATTTTTCAATCAGCCCCAGCATTTT.